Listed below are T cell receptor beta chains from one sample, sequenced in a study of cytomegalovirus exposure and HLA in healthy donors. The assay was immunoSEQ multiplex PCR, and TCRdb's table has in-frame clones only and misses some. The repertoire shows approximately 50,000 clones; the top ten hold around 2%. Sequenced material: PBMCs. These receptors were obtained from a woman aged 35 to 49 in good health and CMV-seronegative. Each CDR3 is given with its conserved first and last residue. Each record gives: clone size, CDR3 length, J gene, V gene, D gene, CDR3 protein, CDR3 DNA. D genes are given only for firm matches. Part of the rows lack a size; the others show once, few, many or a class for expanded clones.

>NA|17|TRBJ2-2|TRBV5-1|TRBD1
CASSLWTGAGQGGELFF
TGCGCCAGCAGCTTATGGACAGGGGCCGGGCAGGGCGGGGAGCTGTTTTTT
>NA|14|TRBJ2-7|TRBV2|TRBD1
CASGPGQGPYEQYF
TGTGCCAGCGGACCGGGACAGGGCCCCTACGAGCAGTACTTC
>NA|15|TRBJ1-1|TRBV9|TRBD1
CASSGARTGGTEAFF
TGTGCCAGCAGCGGGGCCAGGACAGGGGGAACTGAAGCTTTCTTT
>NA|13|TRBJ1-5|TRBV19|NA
CASSTQGNQPQHF
TGTGCCAGTAGTACGCAGGGGAACCAGCCCCAGCATTTT
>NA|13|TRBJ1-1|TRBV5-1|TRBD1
CASGLTGVTEAFF
TGCGCCAGCGGCCTAACAGGGGTCACTGAAGCTTTCTTT
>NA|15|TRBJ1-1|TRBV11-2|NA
CASSQYRVPNTEAFF
TGTGCCAGCAGCCAGTACAGGGTCCCGAACACTGAAGCTTTCTTT
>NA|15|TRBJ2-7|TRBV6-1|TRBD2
CASSEVAGSSYEQYF
TGTGCCAGCAGTGAGGTAGCGGGTAGCTCCTACGAGCAGTACTTC
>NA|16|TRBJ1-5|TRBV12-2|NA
CASRLDPRTGNQPQHF
TGTGCAAGTCGCTTAGACCCACGCACTGGCAATCAGCCCCAGCATTTT
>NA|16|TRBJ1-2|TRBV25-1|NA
CASSESGTGSAYGYTF
TGTGCCAGCAGTGAATCAGGAACAGGGTCAGCCTATGGCTACACCTTC
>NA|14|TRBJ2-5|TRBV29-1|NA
CSVERGDSQETQYF
TGCAGCGTTGAGAGAGGGGACTCTCAAGAGACCCAGTACTTC
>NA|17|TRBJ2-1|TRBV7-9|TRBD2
CASSPGTSGVLYNEQFF
TGTGCCAGCAGCCCCGGGACTAGCGGGGTCCTATACAATGAGCAGTTCTTC
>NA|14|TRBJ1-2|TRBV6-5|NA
CASSYSGQALGYTF
TGTGCCAGCAGTTACTCTGGGCAGGCCCTTGGCTACACCTTC
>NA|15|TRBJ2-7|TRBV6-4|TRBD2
CASSLLAGSSYEQYF
TGTGCCAGCAGTCTCCTAGCGGGGAGCTCCTACGAGCAGTACTTC
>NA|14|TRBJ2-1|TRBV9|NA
CASSADGGYNEQFF
TGTGCCAGCAGCGCCGATGGCGGCTACAATGAGCAGTTCTTC
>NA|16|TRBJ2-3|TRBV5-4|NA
CASSLGLDPRTDTQYF
TGTGCCAGCAGCTTGGGACTTGATCCCCGGACAGATACGCAGTATTTT
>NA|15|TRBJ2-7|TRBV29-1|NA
CSVEEPRGHLGEQYF
TGCAGCGTTGAAGAGCCCAGGGGACACCTCGGGGAGCAGTACTTC
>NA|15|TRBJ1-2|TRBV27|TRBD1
CASHPGQGVVGGYTF
TGTGCCAGTCATCCGGGACAGGGGGTGGTTGGTGGCTACACCTTC
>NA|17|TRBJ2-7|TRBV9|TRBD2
CASSVGSGLADSYEQYF
TGTGCCAGCAGCGTAGGGTCGGGGCTAGCGGACTCCTACGAGCAGTACTTC
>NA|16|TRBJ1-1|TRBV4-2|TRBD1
CASSFGTAKLNTEAFF
TGTGCCAGCAGCTTTGGGACAGCAAAACTGAACACTGAAGCTTTCTTT
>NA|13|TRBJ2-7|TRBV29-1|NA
CSVGMEVAYEQYF
TGCAGCGTTGGAATGGAGGTGGCGTACGAGCAGTACTTC
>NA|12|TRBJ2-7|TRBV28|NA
CASSQTVAEQYF
TGTGCCAGCAGCCAGACAGTAGCCGAGCAGTACTTC
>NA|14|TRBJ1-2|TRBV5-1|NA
CASRLTVFTYGYTF
TGCGCCAGCAGGTTGACAGTTTTTACCTATGGCTACACCTTC
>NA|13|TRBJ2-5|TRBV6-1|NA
CASSESNHPIQYF
TGTGCCAGCAGTGAAAGCAACCACCCCATCCAGTACTTC
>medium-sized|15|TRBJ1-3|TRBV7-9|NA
CASSLANRDGNTIYF
TGTGCCAGCAGCTTAGCGAACAGGGATGGAAACACCATATATTTT
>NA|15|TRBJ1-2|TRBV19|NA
CASSIEGYRAYGYTF
TGTGCCAGTAGTATAGAAGGGTACAGGGCCTATGGCTACACCTTC
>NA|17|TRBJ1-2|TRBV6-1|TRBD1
CASSEATRQGSNYGYTF
TGTGCCAGCAGTGAAGCTACGAGACAGGGCTCTAACTATGGCTACACCTTC
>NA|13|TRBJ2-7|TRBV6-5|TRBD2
CASSVAGGPEQYF
TGTGCCAGCAGTGTAGCGGGGGGGCCCGAGCAGTACTTC
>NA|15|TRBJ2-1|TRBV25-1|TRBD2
CASRSSGGTDNEQFF
TGTGCCAGCAGATCTAGCGGAGGCACCGACAATGAGCAGTTCTTC
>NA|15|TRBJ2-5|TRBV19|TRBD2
CASRAGYGSGETQYF
TGTGCCAGTAGAGCGGGGTACGGTTCGGGCGAGACCCAGTACTTC
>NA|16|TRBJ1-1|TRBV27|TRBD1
CASSPRQGGGVTEAFF
TGTGCCAGCAGTCCCAGACAGGGGGGTGGCGTCACTGAAGCTTTCTTT
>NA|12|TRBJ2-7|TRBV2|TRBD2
CASSGEGAEQYF
TGTGCCAGCAGTGGGGAGGGCGCCGAGCAGTACTTC
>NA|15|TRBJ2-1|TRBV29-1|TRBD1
CSVDRDRGNYNEQFF
TGCAGCGTCGACAGGGACAGGGGCAACTACAATGAGCAGTTCTTC
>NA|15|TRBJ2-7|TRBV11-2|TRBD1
CASSFSGTGFYEQYF
TGTGCCAGCAGCTTTTCCGGGACAGGCTTCTACGAGCAGTACTTC
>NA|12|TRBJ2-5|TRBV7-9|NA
CASSLIEETQYF
TGTGCCAGCAGCCTTATTGAGGAGACCCAGTACTTC
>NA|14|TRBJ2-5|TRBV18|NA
CASSPMITVETQYF
TGTGCCAGCTCACCAATGATTACAGTAGAGACCCAGTACTTC
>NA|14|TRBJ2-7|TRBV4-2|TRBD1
CASSQRTGGNEQYF
TGTGCCAGCAGCCAAAGGACAGGGGGAAACGAGCAGTACTTC
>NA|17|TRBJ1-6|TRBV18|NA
CASSPRGGLRNNSPLHF
TGTGCCAGCTCACCACGGGGGGGGCTTCGAAATAATTCACCCCTCCACTTT
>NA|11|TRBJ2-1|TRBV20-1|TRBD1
CSAISDRKKFF
TGCAGTGCTATTTCGGACAGGAAGAAGTTCTTC
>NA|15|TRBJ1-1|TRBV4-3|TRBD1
CASSQGGAGGTEDFF
TGCGCCAGCAGCCAAGGAGGTGCAGGGGGCACTGAAGATTTCTTT
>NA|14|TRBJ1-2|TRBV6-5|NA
CASSYRGHGSGYTF
TGTGCCAGCAGTTACAGGGGACACGGCTCTGGCTACACCTTC
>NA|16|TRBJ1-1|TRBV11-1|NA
CASSLAPTGMNTEAFF
TGTGCCAGCAGCTTAGCGCCGACAGGAATGAACACTGAAGCTTTCTTT
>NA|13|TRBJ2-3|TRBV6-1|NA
CASSDGSRDTQYF
TGTGCCAGCAGTGATGGGTCGAGGGATACGCAGTATTTT
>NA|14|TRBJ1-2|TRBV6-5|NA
CASSLTTANYGYTF
TGTGCCAGCAGTCTAACGACAGCGAACTATGGCTACACCTTC
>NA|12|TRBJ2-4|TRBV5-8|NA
CASTPRANIQYF
TGTGCCAGCACCCCGCGGGCCAACATTCAGTACTTC
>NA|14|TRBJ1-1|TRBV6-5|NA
CASTSDIRNTEAFF
TGTGCCAGCACCTCGGACATTAGGAACACTGAAGCTTTCTTT
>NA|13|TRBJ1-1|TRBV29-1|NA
CSALPPVLTEAFF
TGCAGCGCCCTTCCCCCGGTGTTAACTGAAGCTTTCTTT